Listed below are T cell receptor beta chains from one sample, sequenced in a study of early T cells in non-severe SARS-CoV-2 infection. A single record per CDR3 protein comes from TCRdb applying MiXCR to the 5' RACE reads. The top ten hold about 9.4% of the sample, which has some 52,000 distinct CDR3 sequences, approximately 8% seen once. The specimen was whole blood. The source of these receptors is an adult who was a healthcare worker with PCR-confirmed SARS-CoV-2 infection or an uninfected control (not recorded which). The CDR3 runs from the conserved cysteine through the conserved F or W. The D gene is left open where the match is weak. Only part of the rows carry a size: once, few, many, or a class if the clone is expanded.

DNA: TGCGCCAGCAGCCTAGGGGGGACAGACTCCTACGAGCAGTACTTC
CDR3: CASSLGGTDSYEQYF
J: TRBJ2-7
D: .
V: TRBV4-1
size: few

DNA: TGTGCCAGCAGTTACTCTTTGGGGGCGTACTACAATGAGCAGTTCTTC
CDR3: CASSYSLGAYYNEQFF
J: TRBJ2-1
D: .
V: TRBV6-5
size: few

DNA: TGTGCCAGCAGTCCCCCGGGGCGGTTGGGTACTGAAGCTTTCTTT
CDR3: CASSPPGRLGTEAFF
J: TRBJ1-1
D: .
V: TRBV6-5
size: .

DNA: TGTGCCAGCAGTCGCCGGGACAAGGGGTATTTT
CDR3: CASSRRDKGYF
J: TRBJ1-3
D: .
V: TRBV12-3/TRBV12-4
size: many

DNA: TGCGCCAGCAGCCAAGTTTGGGCGGCTAGCTCCTACAATGAGCAGTTCTTC
CDR3: CASSQVWAASSYNEQFF
J: TRBJ2-1
D: .
V: TRBV4-3
size: many

DNA: TGTGCCAGCTCACCACCGGGACTAGCGGGAACCGGGGAGCTGTTTTTT
CDR3: CASSPPGLAGTGELFF
J: TRBJ2-2
D: TRBD2
V: TRBV18
size: .

DNA: TGTGCCAGCAGCCCCAGGGGCGAAGAGACCCAGTACTTC
CDR3: CASSPRGEETQYF
J: TRBJ2-5
D: .
V: TRBV7-9
size: many

DNA: TGTGCTAGTGGTTTGGCCCTTGGTAGGGGACCTGAAAATGAGCAGTTCTTC
CDR3: CASGLALGRGPENEQFF
J: TRBJ2-1
D: .
V: TRBV12-5
size: .

DNA: TGCAGTGAGGGCAAGAACACTGAAGCTTTCTTT
CDR3: CSEGKNTEAFF
J: TRBJ1-1
D: .
V: TRBV20-1
size: .

DNA: TGCGCCAGCAGCCCCTTGTCGAGTGAGCAGTTCTTC
CDR3: CASSPLSSEQFF
J: TRBJ2-1
D: .
V: TRBV5-1
size: .

DNA: TGTGCCAGCAGCTCACGGGCGGGGGGAACTGAAGCTTTCTTT
CDR3: CASSSRAGGTEAFF
J: TRBJ1-1
D: .
V: TRBV7-2
size: many